This T cell receptor beta chain was identified in a study of T cells after yellow fever vaccination (dated by TCRdb to the late 2010s). General notes on the study: Libraries from fractions with low cell numbers were prepared with the SMART-Seq v4 Ultra Low Input RNA kit. Bulk TCR alpha and beta repertoires were sequenced longitudinally to track T-cell clones before and after primary and booster YFV17D yellow fever vaccination. The cohort comprised two healthy male donors, one aged 18 to 29 and one aged 30 to 40 years. Bulk PBMC replicates and cell subsets were isolated from blood drawn at multiple timepoints before and after both primary and secondary immunization. Findings and caveats that apply to the study as a whole: Most clones expanded after primary vaccination were re-detected after the booster (around 96% of CD4 and around nine tenths of CD8), suggesting broad memory maintenance. Because the study included only a couple of donors, the extent to which the findings can be generalized is limited. Compared with the primary T-cell response, the secondary T-cell response was weaker but faster, peaking on day 5 rather than day 15. Computational filtering was needed because FACS-sorted repertoires could contain abundant contaminating clonotypes from the bulk population. A small fraction of clonotypes appeared in both the CD4 and CD8 compartments, likely as a result of convergent recombination.

To note about this clonotype: There is no known antigen for this receptor. Base quality data are lacking; no much larger clone is found one base away.

Trimming removed 5 bases from V and 3 bases from J, leaving 8 bases between the germline ends. CDR1 and CDR2 are drawn from the germline V gene (reference sequence): MNHEY, SMNVEV. Spanning cysteine to phenylalanine, the CDR3 consists of 14 amino acids. Only CDR3 DNA is held: 42 bases, read in frame from base 1. Interpreted using the paper, the treatment or condition label stands for: live attenuated yellow fever vaccine strain. At every blood-draw timepoint, two biological replicates of bulk PBMCs were collected. PBMCs were isolated from peripheral blood using a standard Ficoll-Paque protocol. TriZol was used to extract RNA from bulk PBMCs, from CD4 and CD8 fractions, and from dextramer-positive and dextramer-negative fractions. Data came from an Illumina NovaSeq 6000. TCR cDNA was synthesized by 5'RACE template switching, through which a universal primer site and unique molecular identifiers were introduced. Priming of cDNA synthesis was performed from both the TCR alpha and TCR beta constant segments. Library amplification used two PCR steps, and the second PCR step added sample barcodes and sequencing adapters. Sequencing of libraries was done on Illumina HiSeq 2500 (2x100 bp) or NovaSeq (2x150 bp). The paper's processing steps were these. MIGEC handled demultiplexing of reads and collapsing into UMI consensus sequences, while MiXCR performed V(D)J alignment. Using edgeR on replicate PBMC samples, clonotypes were called vaccine-responding if FDR was below 0.01 and the log2 fold change was above 5 up to day 15. Each bulk clonotype was labeled CD4 or CD8 based on which sequenced repertoire, CD4 or CD8, contained the clonotype at higher abundance. TCRdb took the public reads, trimmed them with fastp at Q25, ran MiXCR for clone calling and kept in-frame beta chains. One record per CDR3 amino acid sequence lists the most common genes and DNA. The V and J calls come from TCRdb's annotation, not from the publication. Present in this sample are roughly 340,000 distinct CDR3 sequences, almost 4% of which were seen just once. Of the sample, roughly 24% is held by the ten largest clones.

Recombination connected TRBV27 to TRBJ1-6; the D gene cannot be resolved reliably. This clonotype was obtained from a man aged 18 to 30 who received the YFV17D yellow fever vaccine. The specimen was PBMCs, collected 5 days after the yellow fever booster vaccination. The CDR3 protein is CASSVDNYNSPLHF. The DNA sequence is as follows: TGTGCCAGCAGTGTCGACAACTATAATTCACCCCTCCACTTT.